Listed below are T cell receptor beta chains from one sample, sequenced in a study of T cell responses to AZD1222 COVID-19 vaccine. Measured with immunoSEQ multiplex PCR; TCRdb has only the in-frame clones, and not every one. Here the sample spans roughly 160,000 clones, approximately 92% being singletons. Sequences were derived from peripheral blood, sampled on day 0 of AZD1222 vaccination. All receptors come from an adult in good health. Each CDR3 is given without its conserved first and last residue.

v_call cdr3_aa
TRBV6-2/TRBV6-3 ASSYPTRTGGGTDTQY
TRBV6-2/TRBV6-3 ASSYRASGGNTQY
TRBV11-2 ASSLEGQLGNEQF
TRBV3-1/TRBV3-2 ASSRMGDQPQH
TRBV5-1 ASSLVATQETQY
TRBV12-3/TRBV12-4 ASSLLGGEAF
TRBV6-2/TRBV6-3 ASSSERDYPRTDTQY
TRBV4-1 ASSQKLAGLQETQY
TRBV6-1 ASSGGDRGSLGNQPQH
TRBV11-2 ASSLEFTGELF
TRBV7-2 ASSLYRFSNTGELF
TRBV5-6 ASSLSRHYSYEQY
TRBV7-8 ASSSQTGNTEAF
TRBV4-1 ASSVRGTQY
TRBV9 ASSVGGQGVQKEKLF